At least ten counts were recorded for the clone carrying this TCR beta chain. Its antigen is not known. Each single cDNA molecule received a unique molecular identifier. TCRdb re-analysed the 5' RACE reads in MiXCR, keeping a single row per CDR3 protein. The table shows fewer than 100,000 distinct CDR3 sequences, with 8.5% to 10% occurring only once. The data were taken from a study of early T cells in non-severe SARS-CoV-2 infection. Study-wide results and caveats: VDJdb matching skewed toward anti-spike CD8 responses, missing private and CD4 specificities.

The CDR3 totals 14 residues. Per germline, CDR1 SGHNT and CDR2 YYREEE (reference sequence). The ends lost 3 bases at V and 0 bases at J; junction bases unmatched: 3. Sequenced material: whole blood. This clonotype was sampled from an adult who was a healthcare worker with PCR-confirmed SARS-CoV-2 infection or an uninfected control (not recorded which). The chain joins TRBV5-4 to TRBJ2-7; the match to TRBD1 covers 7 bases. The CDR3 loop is CASSSRQGSYEQYF. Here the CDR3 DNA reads TGTGCCAGCAGCTCAAGACAGGGCTCCTACGAGCAGTACTTC.